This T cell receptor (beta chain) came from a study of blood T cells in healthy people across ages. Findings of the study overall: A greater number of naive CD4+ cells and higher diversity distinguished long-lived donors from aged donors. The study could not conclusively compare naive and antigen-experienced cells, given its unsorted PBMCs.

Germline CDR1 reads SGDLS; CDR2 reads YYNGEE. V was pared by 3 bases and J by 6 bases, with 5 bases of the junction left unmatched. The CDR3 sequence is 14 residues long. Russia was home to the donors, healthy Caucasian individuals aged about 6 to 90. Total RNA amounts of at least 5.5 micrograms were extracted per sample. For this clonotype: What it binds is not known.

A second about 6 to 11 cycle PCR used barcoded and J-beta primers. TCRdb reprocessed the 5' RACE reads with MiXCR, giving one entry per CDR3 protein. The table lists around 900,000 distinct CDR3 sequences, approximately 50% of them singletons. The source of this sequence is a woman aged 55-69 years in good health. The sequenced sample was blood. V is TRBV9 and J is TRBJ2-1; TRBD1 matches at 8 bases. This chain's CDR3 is CASSDTDRGNEQFF. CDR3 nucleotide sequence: TGTGCCAGCAGCGATACCGACAGGGGCAATGAGCAGTTCTTC.